The 27 T cell receptor beta chains given below trace back to one sample, sequenced in a study of Ad26.COV2.S vaccination and SARS-CoV-2 variants. Sequenced by immunoSEQ multiplex PCR; TCRdb stores in-frame clones only, minus some. The table has about 680,000 clones, 89% seen once. As for treatment: some 19 received Ad26.COV2.S at low or high dose, single or two shots; five or six received placebo; per-sample allocation not given. Sampling happened 63 days after the first vaccine or placebo injection. The sample was peripheral blood, taken in a trial of Ad26.COV2.S vaccine versus placebo. These receptors originate from a person aged 18 to 65 who received the Ad26.COV2.S COVID-19 vaccine or a placebo.

V gene TRBV3-1 (or the pseudogene TRBV3-2) combines with J gene TRBJ1-4; D possibly corresponds to TRBD1 (5 bases). From germline, CDR1 is LGHDT and CDR2 YNNKEL (reference sequence). V lost 4 bases and J lost 1, with 19 bases in between. The CDR3 is 18 amino acids. The CDR3 DNA is TGTGCCAGCAGCCCGGCACCACCCTCGACAGTAACTAATGAAAAACTGTTTTTT. This codes for CASSPAPPSTVTNEKLFF.

In this sample, this clone turned up a few times. The J gene is TRBJ1-4, the V gene TRBV1. TRBV1 is marked as a pseudogene. This CDR3 region has 15 residues. DNA of the CDR3: TGCACCAGCAGCCAAGATAGGGCAACTAATGAAAAACTGTTTTTT. Translating it yields CTSSQDRATNEKLFF.

The genes are TRBV5-6 and TRBJ2-2, with a weak D call TRBD2 (5 bases). The CDR3 sequence is 16 residues long. Germline V gives CDR1 SGHDT, CDR2 YYEEEE. V was trimmed by 2 bases and J by 6 bases, leaving 17 bases between them. The CDR3: CASSLGPEGKAGELFF. The CDR3 DNA follows: TGTGCCAGCAGCTTAGGCCCTGAGGGAAAAGCCGGGGAGCTGTTTTTT.

CDR3: CASSLGRGQGQPQHF. The CDR3, as DNA: TGTGCCAGCAGCTTGGGCAGGGGGCAGGGACAGCCCCAGCATTTT. V and J are TRBV5-4 and TRBJ1-5, with TRBD1 matching over 8 bases. The J segment lost 7 bases and the V segment lost 0 bases, leaving 6 bases of the junction unmatched. This CDR3 has 15 residues. Germline CDR1 is SGHNT and CDR2 is YYREEE (reference sequence).

In regard to this clone: One end of the junction is discordant with germline, which a read error may explain. The rearrangement joins TRBV5-1 to TRBJ2-3, with 9 bases aligning to TRBD1. The CDR3 contains 13 residues. The V gene's germline CDR1 is SGHRS and CDR2 YFSETQ. The chain's CDR3 is CASSTQGAETQYF. The DNA for the CDR3 is TGCGCCAGCAGCACACAGGGGGCAGAAACGCAGTATTTT.

This chain uses TRBV6-5 with TRBJ1-3, with D unclear. The CDR3 is made up of 13 amino acids. Trimming left V 5 bases short and J 4 bases short, with 9 bases between. The V gene's germline CDR1 is MNHEY and CDR2 SVGAGI. DNA for the CDR3: TGTGCCAGCAGTCCCTCGGTCGGAAACACCATATATTTT. Residues: CASSPSVGNTIYF.

This clone was recorded only once. This rearrangement joins TRBV3-1 (or the pseudogene TRBV3-2) to TRBJ2-4, with D possibly TRBD2 on 5 matching bases. Germline V gives CDR1 LGHDT, CDR2 YNNKEL (reference sequence). V dropped 4 bases and J dropped 6 bases, with 10 bases sitting between them. The CDR3 length is 13 residues. CDR3 region: CASSPGVGNIQYF. CDR3 sequence (DNA): TGTGCCAGCAGCCCCGGGGTTGGAAACATTCAGTACTTC.

The V gene is TRBV7-6, the J gene TRBJ1-6, with D possibly being TRBD1 (6 bases). Trimming took off 5 bases at V and 7 bases at J, with 12 bases between the two ends. The germline gives CDR1 SGHVS, CDR2 FNYEAQ. CDR3 length equals 14 residues. The CDR3 nucleotides are TGTGCCAGCAGCCTAGGGGGTGGGAATTCACCCCTCCACTTT. This translates into CASSLGGGNSPLHF.

V gene TRBV29-1 combines with J gene TRBJ1-1; weak D call: TRBD1 (5 bases). The germline V gene encodes CDR1 SQVTM and CDR2 ANQGSEA. V lost 1 base and J lost 11, with 17 bases in between. CDR3 length equals 13 residues. The CDR3 loop reads CSVEVGAVGGAFF. The CDR3 bases are TGCAGCGTTGAAGTGGGAGCAGTGGGGGGTGCTTTCTTT.

The V and J genes are TRBV3-1 (or the pseudogene TRBV3-2) and TRBJ2-7; maybe TRBD1 (5 bases). Trimming stripped 1 base from V and 0 bases from J, with 10 bases between. Germline V gene sequence: CDR1 LGHDT, CDR2 YNNKEL (reference sequence). CDR3 size: 15 residues. DNA for the CDR3: TGTGCCAGCAGCCAAGGCTCAGGGCACTCCTACGAGCAGTACTTC. This encodes CASSQGSGHSYEQYF.

The V call is TRBV3-1 (or the pseudogene TRBV3-2), the J call TRBJ2-1; D may be TRBD1 (5 bases). The CDR3 loop spans 14 amino acids. Germline assignment: CDR1 LGHDT and CDR2 YNNKEL (reference sequence). Trimming took off 5 bases at V and 4 bases at J, with 12 bases between the two ends. The CDR3 sequence: CASSAQVFYNEQFF. CDR3 sequence (DNA): TGTGCCAGCAGCGCACAGGTATTTTACAATGAGCAGTTCTTC.

J is TRBJ2-2 and V is TRBV4-2; 8 nucleotides align to TRBD2. The CDR3 runs 16 residues. After removal of 4 bases from V and 5 bases from J, the junction contained 9 bases not matched to a gene. CDR1 and CDR2 from the germline V gene are LGHNA and YNFKEQ. The CDR3 DNA reads as TGTGCCAGCAGCCCTACTCCAGCTAGCGGGACCGGGGAGCTGTTTTTT. As protein: CASSPTPASGTGELFF.

This clone was recorded a few times. This sequence joins TRBV10-3 and TRBJ1-5; the D is unclear. Germline lookup yields CDR1 ENHRY and CDR2 SYGVKD. With 7 bases removed from V and 2 bases from J, the gap between germline ends came to 6 bases. CDR3 length: 12 amino acids. The CDR3 DNA follows: TGTGCCATCACCGGCGGCAATCAGCCCCAGCATTTT. Amino acids: CAITGGNQPQHF.

This chain links TRBV7-9 with TRBJ2-3; possibly TRBD2 for D (5 bases). Germline CDR1 and CDR2: SEHNR and FQNEAQ (reference sequence). The CDR3 is made up of 15 amino acids. Trimming shortened V by 4 bases and J by 0 bases, and 11 bases separated the two germline ends. Written as DNA, the CDR3 is TGTGCCAGCAGCTCCCTGCCGGGGAGCACAGATACGCAGTATTTT. Translation: CASSSLPGSTDTQYF. Full variable domain (missing parts from reference TRBV7-9 and TRBJ2-3): DTGVSQNPRHKITKRGQNVTFRCDPISEHNRLYWYRQTLGQGPEFLTYFQNEAQLEKSRLLSDRFSAERPKGSFSTLEIQRTEQGDSAMYLCASSSLPGSTDTQYFGPGTRLTVL.

The V gene is TRBV24-1, the J gene TRBJ2-7; 7 bases are shared with TRBD1. This CDR3 has 13 amino acids. V trimming: 4 bases; J trimming: 8 bases; junction bases outside the gene matches: 7. CDR1 is KGHDR and CDR2 is SFDVKD in the germline V gene. CDR3 protein: CATSESVQGKQYF. CDR3 nucleotides: TGTGCCACCAGTGAAAGTGTACAGGGGAAGCAGTACTTC.

In its sample, this clone was seen once. The chain carries TRBV2 and TRBJ1-1; D unresolved. The CDR3 loop spans 11 amino acids. The ends were cut back, 9 bases at V and 4 bases at J, with 9 bases in the middle. Germline V gene lookup returns CDR1 SNHLY and CDR2 FYNNEI. CDR3 in amino acids: CARREGTEAFF. CDR3 coding DNA: TGTGCCAGACGGGAGGGCACTGAAGCTTTCTTT.

The genes are TRBV30 and TRBJ2-7; possible D gene TRBD2, 5 bases. The CDR3 runs 14 residues. Germline-derived CDR1 and CDR2 are GTSNPN and SVGIG (reference sequence). Trimming removed 0 bases at V and 6 bases at J, with 15 bases between. The CDR3 loop reads CAWSVGGAGREQYF. CDR3 in DNA: TGTGCCTGGAGTGTAGGCGGTGCGGGCCGCGAGCAGTACTTC.

The chain carries TRBV7-9 and TRBJ2-1; no clear D gene. The CDR3 runs 11 residues. V lost 5 bases to trimming and J lost 7 bases, with 6 bases between them. Looked up from germline, CDR1 is SEHNR and CDR2 is FQNEAQ (reference sequence). CDR3 DNA: TGTGCCAGCAGCCCAGTGAATGAGCAGTTCTTC. The encoded protein is CASSPVNEQFF.

The gene calls are TRBV18 and TRBJ1-2; 9 bases agree with TRBD1. The V and J ends lost 6 bases and 6 bases, in that order; junction bases with no gene match: 8. The CDR3 loop spans 14 amino acids. In germline, CDR1 is KGHSH, CDR2 LQKENI. CDR3 in amino acids: CASSIQGASNGYTF. The CDR3 nucleotides are TGTGCCAGCTCCATACAGGGGGCGAGTAATGGCTACACCTTC.

The CDR3 here is CASSPNREENQPQHF. The CDR3 DNA is TGTGCCAGCTCACCAAACAGGGAGGAGAATCAGCCCCAGCATTTT. This chain links TRBV18 with TRBJ1-5; possible D gene TRBD1, 6 bases. The CDR3 runs to 15 residues. CDR1 is KGHSH and CDR2 is LQKENI in the germline V gene. With 2 bases removed from V and 4 bases from J, the gap between germline ends came to 12 bases.

The V gene is TRBV27, the J gene TRBJ2-5, with 8 positions matching TRBD2. CDR1 and CDR2 (germline): MNHEY, SMNVEV (reference sequence). CDR3 size: 15 residues. Losses at the gene ends were 5 bases for V and 2 bases for J; bases not matched to a gene: 7. CDR3: CASSRGGPLQETQYF. The CDR3 nucleotides read TGTGCCAGCAGTCGCGGGGGGCCTTTACAAGAGACCCAGTACTTC.

The chain joins TRBV7-9 to TRBJ2-1; 7 bases map to TRBD1. The J segment lost 6 bases and the V segment lost 5 bases, leaving 16 bases of the junction unmatched. Germline V CDR1 and CDR2: SEHNR, FQNEAQ (reference sequence). The CDR3 extends over 17 amino acids. The CDR3 here is CASSPRTGFRQGNEQFF. DNA for the CDR3: TGTGCCAGCAGCCCTCGGACAGGTTTTAGACAAGGCAATGAGCAGTTCTTC.

Worth noting for this clone: The same CDR3 is also encoded by other DNA sequences in this sample. This chain uses TRBV6-5 with TRBJ2-7; D gene ambiguous. Germline values: CDR1 MNHEY, CDR2 SVGAGI. V shed 0 bases and J shed 0 bases, with 6 bases lying between them. CDR3 length: 14 amino acids. The DNA of the CDR3 is TGTGCCAGCAGTTACTCGAGCAGCTCCTACGAGCAGTACTTC. It yields the protein CASSYSSSSYEQYF.

This sequence joins TRBV4-2 and TRBJ2-1, with D hard to call. This CDR3 spans 18 amino acids. Germline lookup yields CDR1 LGHNA and CDR2 YNFKEQ. V lost 0 bases and J 8 bases, leaving 23 bases between the germline ends. The CDR3 spells CASSQDLPAVYIVHEQFF. The CDR3 region has the DNA TGTGCCAGCAGCCAAGATCTGCCCGCCGTATATATCGTCCATGAGCAGTTCTTC.

This chain joins TRBV19 and TRBJ1-5; 11 bases fit TRBD1. Germline CDR1 reads LNHDA; CDR2 reads SQIVND (reference sequence). The CDR3 extends over 14 amino acids. CDR3 residues: CATAGTGGNQPQHF. As DNA, the CDR3 is TGTGCGACGGCCGGGACAGGGGGTAATCAGCCCCAGCATTTT.

In this sample, this clone turned up a few times. V is TRBV27 and J is TRBJ1-6; TRBD1 is a possible D gene (6 bases). V shed 5 bases and J shed 6 bases, with 14 bases lying between them. This CDR3 is 15 amino acids long. Per the germline V gene, CDR1 is MNHEY and CDR2 is SMNVEV (reference sequence). The CDR3 region is CASSAQGGLNSPLHF. The CDR3 nucleotides are TGTGCCAGCAGTGCACAGGGTGGGCTTAATTCACCCCTCCACTTT.

The chain carries TRBV27 and TRBJ1-5; 11 nucleotides align to TRBD1. This CDR3 is built from 12 residues. J lost 6 bases, V lost 10 bases, and 2 bases had no gene match. Germline CDR1 MNHEY, CDR2 SMNVEV (reference sequence). In DNA form, the CDR3 reads TGTGCCACCGGACAGGGGGCTCAGCCCCAGCATTTT. It codes for CATGQGAQPQHF.